This T cell receptor beta chain was obtained from a study of human T cells and chemical hapten exposure. Study-level findings and limits: Alopecia affected the donors, so their immune response may differ from healthy people's.

With respect to this clonotype: Antigen unknown.

One entry per CDR3 protein, called by TCRdb with MiXCR from the RACE reads. The sample holds around 130,000 distinct CDR3 sequences, about 11% seen once. Specified time point: patch test 2, 6 weeks after DPC sensitization. Treatment here: therapeutic diphenylcyclopropenone sensitization with weekly scalp DPC. The starting material, unfractionated whole blood, was used for total RNA extraction. The receptor's source is a woman in her forties or fifties with alopecia areata. Some clones in this sample may be carry-over from other donors' samples. Source: whole blood, taken in connection with sensitization to the hapten diphenylcyclopropenone (DPC).

The CDR3 DNA is TGTGCCAGCAGTTACGAGGGGCTAGCCGGTAATGAGCAGTTCTTC. Translating gives CASSYEGLAGNEQFF. The chain recombines TRBV6-6 with TRBJ2-1; D is tentatively TRBD1 or TRBD2 (5 bases each). The V end lost 2 bases, the J end lost 7 bases, and 15 bases lay between the germline ends. Germline-derived CDR1 and CDR2 are MNHNY and SVGAGI (reference sequence). The CDR3 extends over 15 amino acids.